There are many counts of the clone carrying this T cell receptor (beta chain). The use of a sample-barcoded 5' primer and a J-beta primer mix characterized a second PCR of 7 to 11 cycles. TCRdb reprocessed the 5' RACE reads via MiXCR and lists one record per CDR3 protein. The table records 540,000 or so distinct CDR3 sequences, around half of them present only once. V trimming: 6 bases; J trimming: 9 bases; junction bases outside the gene matches: 8. From germline, CDR1 is MNHNY and CDR2 SVGAGI (reference sequence). This CDR3 has 14 amino acids. The data were taken from a study of blood T cells in healthy people across ages.

The rearrangement links TRBV6-6 to TRBJ1-6; 7 nucleotides agree with TRBD1. The specimen sequenced was blood. This clonotype was obtained from an elderly man in good health. The CDR3 sequence: CASRPGQDLSPLHF. DNA of the CDR3: TGTGCCAGCAGACCCGGACAGGACCTTTCACCCCTCCACTTT.